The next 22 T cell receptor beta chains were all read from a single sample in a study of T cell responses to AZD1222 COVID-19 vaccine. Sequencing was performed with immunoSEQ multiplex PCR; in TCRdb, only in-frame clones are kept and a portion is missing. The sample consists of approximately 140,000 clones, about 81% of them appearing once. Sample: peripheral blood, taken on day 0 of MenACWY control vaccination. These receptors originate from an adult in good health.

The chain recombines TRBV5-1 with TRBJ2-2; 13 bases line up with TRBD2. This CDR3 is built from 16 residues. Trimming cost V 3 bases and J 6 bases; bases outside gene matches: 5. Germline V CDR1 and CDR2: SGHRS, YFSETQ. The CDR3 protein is CASSSRLAGGAGELFF. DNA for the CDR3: TGCGCCAGCAGCTCCCGACTAGCGGGGGGAGCCGGGGAGCTGTTTTTT.

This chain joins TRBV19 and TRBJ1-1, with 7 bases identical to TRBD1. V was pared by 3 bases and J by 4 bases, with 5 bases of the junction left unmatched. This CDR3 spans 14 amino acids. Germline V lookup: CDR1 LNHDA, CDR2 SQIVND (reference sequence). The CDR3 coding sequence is TGTGCCAGTAGTATTAACCAGGGGGGCACTGAAGCTTTCTTT. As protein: CASSINQGGTEAFF.

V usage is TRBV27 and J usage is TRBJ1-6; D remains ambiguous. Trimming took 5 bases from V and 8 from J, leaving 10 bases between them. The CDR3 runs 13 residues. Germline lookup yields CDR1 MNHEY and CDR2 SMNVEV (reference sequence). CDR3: CASSVRGYSPLHF. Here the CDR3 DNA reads TGTGCCAGCAGTGTCCGAGGGTATTCACCCCTCCACTTT.

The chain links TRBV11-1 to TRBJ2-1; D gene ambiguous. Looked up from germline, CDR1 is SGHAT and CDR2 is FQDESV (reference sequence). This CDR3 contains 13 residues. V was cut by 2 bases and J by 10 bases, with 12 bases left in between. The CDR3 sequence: CASSLNRVGEQFF. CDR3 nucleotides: TGTGCCAGCAGCTTAAATAGGGTCGGGGAGCAGTTCTTC.

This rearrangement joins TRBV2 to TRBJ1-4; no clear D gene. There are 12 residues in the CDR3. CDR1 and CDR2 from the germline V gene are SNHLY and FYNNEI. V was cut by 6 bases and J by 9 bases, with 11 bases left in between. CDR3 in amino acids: CASSADWQKLFF. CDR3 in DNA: TGTGCCAGCAGCGCGGACTGGCAAAAACTGTTTTTT.

The chain's CDR3 is CAISPGTSGVPSTDTQYF. The CDR3 nucleotides read TGTGCCATCAGTCCCGGGACTAGCGGGGTTCCGAGCACAGATACGCAGTATTTT. The chain is built from TRBV10-3 and TRBJ2-3, with 13 bases that match TRBD2. The CDR3 covers 18 residues. Germline trimming cut 5 bases from V and 0 bases from J; bases unmatched to any gene: 8. Germline V CDR1 and CDR2: ENHRY, SYGVKD.

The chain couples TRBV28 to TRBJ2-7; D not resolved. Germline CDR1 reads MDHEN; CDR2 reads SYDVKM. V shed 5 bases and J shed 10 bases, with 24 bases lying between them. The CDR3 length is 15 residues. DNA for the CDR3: TGTGCCAGCAGTGAGACGGTCGGGCCTCGCTCAAGTCAGTACGTC. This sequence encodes CASSETVGPRSSQYV.

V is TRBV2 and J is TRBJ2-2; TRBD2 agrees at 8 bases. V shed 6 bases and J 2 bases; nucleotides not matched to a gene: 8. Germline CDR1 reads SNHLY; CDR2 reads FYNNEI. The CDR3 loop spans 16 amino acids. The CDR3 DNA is TGTGCCAGCAGCGTCGCGGGAGGACTCAACACCGGGGAGCTGTTTTTT. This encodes CASSVAGGLNTGELFF.

CDR3 residues: CASTPVADTEAFF. CDR3 nucleotide sequence: TGTGCCAGTACCCCCGTGGCGGACACTGAAGCTTTCTTT. J is TRBJ1-1 and V is TRBV19, with D uncertain. V shed 7 bases and J shed 3 bases, with 12 bases lying between them. There are 13 residues in the CDR3. Germline CDR1 LNHDA, CDR2 SQIVND (reference sequence).

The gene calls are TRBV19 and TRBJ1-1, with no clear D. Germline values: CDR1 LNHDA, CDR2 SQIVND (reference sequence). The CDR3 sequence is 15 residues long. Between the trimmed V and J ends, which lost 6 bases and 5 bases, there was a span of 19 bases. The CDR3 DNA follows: TGTGCCAGTAGCCCCTCCCAGATAGGGAAGACTGAAGCTTTCTTT. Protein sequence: CASSPSQIGKTEAFF.

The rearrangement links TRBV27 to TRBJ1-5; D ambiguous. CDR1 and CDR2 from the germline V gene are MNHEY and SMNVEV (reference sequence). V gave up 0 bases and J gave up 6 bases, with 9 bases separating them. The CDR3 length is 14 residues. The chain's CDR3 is CASSLSRGSQPQHF. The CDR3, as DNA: TGTGCCAGCAGTTTATCCCGAGGTAGTCAGCCCCAGCATTTT.

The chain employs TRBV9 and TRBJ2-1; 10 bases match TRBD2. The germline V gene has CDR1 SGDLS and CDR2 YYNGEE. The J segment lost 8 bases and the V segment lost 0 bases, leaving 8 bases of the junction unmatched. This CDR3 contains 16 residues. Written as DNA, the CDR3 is TGTGCCAGCAGCGTAGCCCCAAGCGGGGGGGCTCATGAGCAGTTCTTC. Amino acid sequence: CASSVAPSGGAHEQFF.

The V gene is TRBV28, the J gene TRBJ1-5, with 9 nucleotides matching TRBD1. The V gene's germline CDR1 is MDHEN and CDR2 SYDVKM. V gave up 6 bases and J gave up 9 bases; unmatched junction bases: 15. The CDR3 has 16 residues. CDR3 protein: CASREQGAGIGRPQHF. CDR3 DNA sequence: TGTGCCAGCAGAGAACAGGGGGCAGGGATCGGGAGGCCCCAGCATTTT.

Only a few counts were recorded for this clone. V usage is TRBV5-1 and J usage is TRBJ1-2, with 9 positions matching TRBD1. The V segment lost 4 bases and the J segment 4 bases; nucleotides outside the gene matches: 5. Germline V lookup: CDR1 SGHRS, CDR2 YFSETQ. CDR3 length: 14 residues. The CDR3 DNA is TGCGCCAGCAGCCCCTCGGGACAGGGCTATGGCTACACCTTC. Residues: CASSPSGQGYGYTF.

The CDR3 spells CASSLEGGLSYEQYF. CDR3 coding DNA: TGTGCCAGCAGCTTGGAGGGGGGGCTGTCCTACGAGCAGTACTTC. J is TRBJ2-7 and V is TRBV5-6, with a possible D match to TRBD2 (7 bases). The germline V gene has CDR1 SGHDT and CDR2 YYEEEE. There are 15 residues in the CDR3. The ends were cut back, 0 bases at V and 1 base at J, with 11 bases in the middle.

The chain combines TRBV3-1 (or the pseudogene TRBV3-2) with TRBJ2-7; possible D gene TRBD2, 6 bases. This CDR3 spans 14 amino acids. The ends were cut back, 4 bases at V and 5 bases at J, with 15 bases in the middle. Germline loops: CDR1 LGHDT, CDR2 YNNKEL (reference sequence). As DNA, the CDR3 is TGTGCCAGCAGCCGCCGGGACTTAGCCCACGAGCAGTACTTC. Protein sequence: CASSRRDLAHEQYF.

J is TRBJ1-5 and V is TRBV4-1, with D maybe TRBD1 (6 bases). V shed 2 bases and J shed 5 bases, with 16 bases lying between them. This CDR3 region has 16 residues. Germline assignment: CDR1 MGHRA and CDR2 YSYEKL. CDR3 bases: TGCGCCAGCAGCCAAATAAACCGGGACAAGGATCAGCCCCAGCATTTT. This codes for CASSQINRDKDQPQHF.

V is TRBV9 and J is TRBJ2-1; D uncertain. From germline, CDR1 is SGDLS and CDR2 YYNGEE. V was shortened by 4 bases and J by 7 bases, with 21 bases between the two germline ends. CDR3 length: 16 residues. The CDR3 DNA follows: TGTGCCAGCAGCTCACGAAGCCCGCTTAGTGGGAATGAGCAGTTCTTC. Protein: CASSSRSPLSGNEQFF.

The CDR3 nucleotides read TGTGCCAGCAGTTCCAGGGGGATAAACACTGAAGCTTTCTTT. This translates into CASSSRGINTEAFF. The chain couples TRBV27 to TRBJ1-1, with 7 bases aligning to TRBD1. Germline V gives CDR1 MNHEY, CDR2 SMNVEV (reference sequence). CDR3 length: 14 residues. After removal of 4 bases from V and 2 bases from J, the junction contained 4 bases not matched to a gene.

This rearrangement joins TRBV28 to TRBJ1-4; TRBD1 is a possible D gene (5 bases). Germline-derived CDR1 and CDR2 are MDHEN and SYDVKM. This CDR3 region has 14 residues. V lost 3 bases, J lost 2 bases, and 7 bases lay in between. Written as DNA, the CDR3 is TGTGCCAGCAGTTTGGGGCGGACTAATGAAAAACTGTTTTTT. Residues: CASSLGRTNEKLFF.

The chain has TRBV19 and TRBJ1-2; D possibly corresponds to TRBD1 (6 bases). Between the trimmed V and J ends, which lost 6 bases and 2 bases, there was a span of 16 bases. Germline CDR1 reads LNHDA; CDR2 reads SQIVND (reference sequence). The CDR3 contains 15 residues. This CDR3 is CASRPLDSMNYGYTF. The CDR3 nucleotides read TGTGCCAGTAGACCCCTGGACAGTATGAACTATGGCTACACCTTC. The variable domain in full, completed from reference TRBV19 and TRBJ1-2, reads DGGITQSPKYLFRKEGQNVTLSCEQNLNHDAMYWYRQDPGQGLRLIYYSQIVNDFQKGDIAEGYSVSREKKESFPLTVTSAQKNPTAFYLCASRPLDSMNYGYTFGSGTRLTVV.

The CDR3 loop is CASRPRQGVNTEAFF. CDR3 nucleotides: TGTGCCAGCAGACCCAGACAGGGGGTGAACACTGAAGCTTTCTTT. The chain combines TRBV2 with TRBJ1-1, with 9 bases that match TRBD1. The germline gives CDR1 SNHLY, CDR2 FYNNEI. Germline trimming cut 6 bases from V and 0 bases from J; bases unmatched to any gene: 5. The CDR3 runs 15 residues.